The TCR beta chain described here comes from a study of CD8 T cells in Susac syndrome. Germline CDR1 reads SGHTA; CDR2 reads FQGNSA. The CDR3 runs to 14 residues. Trimming took 5 bases from V and 4 from J, leaving 15 bases between them. Sequencing targeted TCR beta in T cells from blood (CD8+ and CD4+). TEMRA cells were FACS-enriched, unlike CD8+ and CD4+ T cells, which were negatively isolated. The table lists this clonotype with a count of one. RNA, at about 0.45 to 1 ug, was reverse transcribed with random hexamers. Across 54 Vbeta and 13 Jbeta, TCR beta CDR3 was amplified with immunoSEQ multiplex PCR. Each CDR3 protein is one row after TCRdb ran MiXCR on the immunoSEQ multiplex PCR reads. The sample has 180,000 or so distinct CDR3 sequences; around 95% are singletons.

The clonotype originates from a human donor in good health. This rearrangement joins TRBV7-2 to TRBJ2-7; D uncertain. Sequencing was performed on CD4+ T cells from PBMCs. The CDR3 DNA reads TGTGCCAGCAGCCCCTCTGGTAATACTTACGAGCAGTACTTC. Protein: CASSPSGNTYEQYF.